The clone carrying this TCR beta chain was recorded at least ten times. The germline V gene has CDR1 SGHRS and CDR2 YFSETQ. Losses at the gene ends were 3 bases for V and 2 bases for J; bases not matched to a gene: 7. CDR3 length: 16 amino acids. TCRdb re-analysed the RT-PCR reads in MiXCR, keeping a single row per CDR3 protein. The sample holds more than 500,000 distinct CDR3 sequences, over 9% seen once. The data were taken from a study of response to subunit inactivated influenza vaccine. These data were likewise used in another study, on T cells expressing NK-cell markers. That source adds: In generating TCR beta cDNA, 5'RACE template switching with UMIs was used.

The genes are TRBV5-1 and TRBJ2-7; 11 positions match TRBD2. The sample in question was PBMCs from blood, obtained on the day of vaccination. The origin of this receptor is a man between 45 and 60 years old who received an inactivated influenza vaccine. CDR3 coding DNA: TGCGCCAGCAGCTACGATTCACTAGCGGGGGCCTACGAGCAGTACTTC. Its protein product is CASSYDSLAGAYEQYF.